These 28 T cell receptor beta chains originate from one sample sequenced in a study of human T cells and chemical hapten exposure. Time point of the sample: pre-sensitization, week 0. Treatment defined: therapeutic diphenylcyclopropenone sensitization with weekly scalp DPC. TCRdb redid the calling of the RACE reads with MiXCR, one entry per CDR3 protein. The sample lists about 260,000 distinct CDR3 sequences; about 8.6% were seen once. Sample: whole blood, taken in connection with sensitization to the hapten diphenylcyclopropenone (DPC). These receptors were collected from a woman aged 40 to 50 with alopecia areata. Some clones in this sample may be carry-over from other donors' samples.

J is TRBJ1-1 and V is TRBV7-8; TRBD1 is a possible D gene (6 bases). Germline V gene lookup returns CDR1 SGHVS and CDR2 FQNEAQ. The CDR3 has 14 amino acids. Trimming shortened V by 1 base and J by 4 bases, and 10 bases separated the two germline ends. The CDR3 protein is CASSLGTASTEAFF. The CDR3 DNA reads TGTGCCAGCAGCTTAGGGACAGCGAGCACTGAAGCTTTCTTT. Combining the CDR3 with reference TRBV7-8 and TRBJ1-1 gives the whole variable domain GAGVSQSPRYKVAKRGQDVALRCDPISGHVSLFWYQQALGQGPEFLTYFQNEAQLDKSGLPSDRFFAERPEGSVSTLKIQRTQQEDSAVYLCASSLGTASTEAFFGQGTRLTVV.

This clonotype has at least ten counts. The chain uses TRBV7-9 and TRBJ2-2, with a weak D call TRBD1 (5 bases). V shed 7 bases and J shed 3 bases, with 15 bases lying between them. Germline V CDR1 and CDR2: SEHNR, FQNEAQ (reference sequence). The CDR3 consists of 15 residues. CDR3 protein: CASTQSGSDTGELFF. CDR3 bases: TGTGCCAGCACACAATCAGGGTCGGACACCGGGGAGCTGTTTTTT.

This clonotype was observed a few times. V and J are TRBV5-1 and TRBJ1-3, with D tentatively TRBD1 (5 bases). CDR3 length equals 17 residues. Germline V gene sequence: CDR1 SGHRS, CDR2 YFSETQ. V lost 4 bases to trimming and J lost 0 bases, with 17 bases between them. The CDR3 sequence is CASSPGPLALSGNTIYF. CDR3 DNA: TGCGCCAGCAGCCCGGGACCCCTCGCCCTCTCTGGAAACACCATATATTTT. The complete variable domain, with remaining parts taken from reference TRBV5-1 and TRBJ1-3, reads KAGVTQTPRYLIKTRGQQVTLSCSPISGHRSVSWYQQTPGQGLQFLFEYFSETQRNKGNFPGRFSGRQFSNSRSEMNVSTLELGDSALYLCASSPGPLALSGNTIYFGEGSWLTVV.

The genes are TRBV20-1 and TRBJ2-1; 7 nucleotides match TRBD2. Unmatched junction bases numbered 14, after V lost 5 bases and J lost 4 bases. The CDR3 covers 16 residues. Germline loops: CDR1 DFQATT, CDR2 SNEGSKA (reference sequence). The CDR3 sequence is CSAERVGLESYNEQFF. The CDR3 region has the DNA TGCAGTGCTGAGAGGGTTGGACTAGAGTCATACAATGAGCAGTTCTTC.

In this sample, this clonotype turned up a few times. The chain has TRBV4-3 and TRBJ2-1; TRBD2 aligns across 11 bases. This CDR3 has 14 residues. Germline CDR1 LGHNA, CDR2 YSLEER. Losses at the gene ends were 8 bases for V and 7 bases for J; bases not matched to a gene: 7. DNA for the CDR3: TGCGCCAGCTCGGATAGCGGGAGGGGAAATGAGCAGTTCTTC. Translated: CASSDSGRGNEQFF.

The chain is built from TRBV4-1 and TRBJ1-2; 7 bases line up with TRBD1. Losses at the gene ends were 0 bases for V and 5 bases for J; bases not matched to a gene: 6. This CDR3 comprises 15 residues. The germline V gene encodes CDR1 MGHRA and CDR2 YSYEKL. The CDR3 loop reads CASSQEVRGIYGYTF. CDR3 DNA sequence: TGCGCCAGCAGCCAAGAGGTCAGGGGGATTTATGGCTACACCTTC.

The V gene is TRBV6-6, the J gene TRBJ2-5; 7 bases align to TRBD2. Germline loops: CDR1 MNHNY, CDR2 SVGAGI (reference sequence). This CDR3 region has 11 residues. This CDR3 reads CASGGSLAQYF. DNA for the CDR3: TGTGCATCGGGAGGTAGCCTAGCCCAGTACTTC.

This clonotype was seen a few times. The V gene is TRBV24-1, the J gene TRBJ2-1; no firm D call. The CDR3 has 13 residues. V lost 3 bases and J 1 base, leaving 3 bases between the germline ends. CDR1 is KGHDR, CDR2 SFDVKD, per germline. CDR3 sequence reads: CATSDLSYNEQFF. Here the CDR3 DNA reads TGTGCCACCAGTGATCTTTCCTACAATGAGCAGTTCTTC.

A few counts support this clonotype. The chain combines TRBV20-1 with TRBJ2-1; D possibly uses TRBD1 or TRBD2 (5 bases each). Looked up from germline, CDR1 is DFQATT and CDR2 is SNEGSKA (reference sequence). V lost 3 bases and J lost 5, with 11 bases in between. The CDR3 is 13 residues long. The CDR3 loop is CSARRGTHNEQFF. The DNA for the CDR3 is TGCAGTGCTAGGAGGGGAACCCACAATGAGCAGTTCTTC.

This clonotype was recorded a few times. This chain uses TRBV2 with TRBJ2-2; 9 bases are shared with TRBD2. Germline CDR1 is SNHLY and CDR2 is FYNNEI. CDR3 length equals 16 residues. V lost 2 bases, J lost 3 bases, and 4 bases stayed unmatched. CDR3 sequence (DNA): TGTGCCAGCAGTGAAATAGCGGGAGCCCACACCGGGGAGCTGTTTTTT. Translating gives CASSEIAGAHTGELFF.

The V gene is TRBV28, the J gene TRBJ1-5; possibly TRBD1 for D (5 bases). V was shortened by 3 bases and J by 4 bases, with 10 bases between the two germline ends. The CDR3 runs to 14 residues. CDR1 is MDHEN, CDR2 SYDVKM, per germline. The chain's CDR3 is CASSLEAGNQPQHF. The CDR3 DNA reads TGTGCCAGCAGTTTGGAGGCAGGGAATCAGCCCCAGCATTTT.

The V and J genes are TRBV5-1 and TRBJ2-7, with a possible D match to TRBD1 (5 bases). Germline V lookup: CDR1 SGHRS, CDR2 YFSETQ. The V end lost 0 bases, the J end lost 5 bases, and 12 bases lay between the germline ends. There are 14 residues in the CDR3. The CDR3 region has the DNA TGCGCCAGCAGCTTGGCCGTGGTCAGGGACGAGCAGTACTTC. Protein product: CASSLAVVRDEQYF.

This sequence joins TRBV19 and TRBJ2-5, with 10 bases that match TRBD2. This CDR3 has 16 amino acids. V trimming: 3 bases; J trimming: 1 base; junction bases outside the gene matches: 5. Germline CDR1 LNHDA, CDR2 SQIVND (reference sequence). The CDR3 here is CASSIGLAVIQETQYF. CDR3 sequence (DNA): TGTGCCAGTAGTATCGGACTAGCGGTTATCCAAGAGACCCAGTACTTC.

The chain uses TRBV7-2 and TRBJ2-4; D is perhaps TRBD2 (5 bases). The germline V gene has CDR1 SGHTA and CDR2 FQGNSA. V was clipped by 5 bases and J by 9 bases, with 14 bases between them. This CDR3 has 13 amino acids. The DNA of the CDR3 is TGTGCCAGCAGCCCCGGGAATGCAGGCATTCAGTACTTC. As protein: CASSPGNAGIQYF. Complete variable domain (other parts from reference TRBV7-2 and TRBJ2-4): GAGVSQSPSNKVTEKGKDVELRCDPISGHTALYWYRQSLGQGLEFLIYFQGNSAPDKSGLPSDRFSAERTGGSVSTLTIQRTQQEDSAVYLCASSPGNAGIQYFGAGTRLSVL.

This clonotype occurred a few times. The genes are TRBV7-9 and TRBJ1-1, with TRBD1 as a possible D gene (5 bases). CDR1 SEHNR and CDR2 FQNEAQ come from the germline V gene (reference sequence). This CDR3 has 12 residues. Trimming removed 7 bases at V and 4 bases at J, with 10 bases between. DNA for the CDR3: TGTGCCAGCACCCCCGGGGCCACTGAAGCTTTCTTT. Translating it yields CASTPGATEAFF.

This clonotype was seen at least ten times. This chain links TRBV28 with TRBJ1-5; D is ambiguous. Germline V gene lookup returns CDR1 MDHEN and CDR2 SYDVKM. The V gene lost 2 bases and the J gene lost 1 base, with 6 bases spanning the gap. The CDR3 has 14 residues. This chain's CDR3 is CASSLTESNQPQHF. The CDR3 nucleotides are TGTGCCAGCAGTTTAACAGAAAGCAATCAGCCCCAGCATTTT.

The rearrangement links TRBV6-5 to TRBJ2-3, with 10 bases matching TRBD2. The V and J ends lost 6 bases and 1 base, in that order; junction bases with no gene match: 10. Germline CDR1 MNHEY, CDR2 SVGAGI. CDR3 length: 17 amino acids. CDR3 sequence reads: CASSLRPSGRGTDTQYF. The CDR3 DNA reads as TGTGCCAGCAGCCTCCGCCCTAGCGGGAGAGGCACAGATACGCAGTATTTT.

At least ten counts were recorded for this clonotype. This chain links TRBV5-6 with TRBJ2-6; D possibly uses TRBD1 or TRBD2 (5 bases each). V shed 6 bases and J shed 2 bases, with 18 bases lying between them. Looked up from germline, CDR1 is SGHDT and CDR2 is YYEEEE. The CDR3 spans 17 residues. CDR3 DNA: TGTGCCAGCAAAAGCTTGAGTAGGGACCCTGGGGCCAACGTCCTGACTTTC. This sequence encodes CASKSLSRDPGANVLTF.

This clonotype was seen ten or more times. The V call is TRBV5-6, the J call TRBJ2-3; 7 bases agree with TRBD1. The length of the CDR3 is 14 residues. V trimming: 4 bases; J trimming: 4 bases; junction bases outside the gene matches: 6. In germline, CDR1 is SGHDT, CDR2 YYEEEE. In nucleotides, the CDR3 is TGTGCCAGCAGCGCTCGGACAGGTCCAGATACGCAGTATTTT. Its protein is CASSARTGPDTQYF.

This clonotype occurred a few times. V usage is TRBV3-1 and J usage is TRBJ2-7, with a weak D call TRBD2 (7 bases). Germline CDR1 is LGHDT and CDR2 is YNNKEL (reference sequence). There are 16 residues in the CDR3. Trimming shortened V by 1 base and J by 1 base, and 14 bases separated the two germline ends. The CDR3, as DNA: TGTGCCAGCAGCCAAGTCTCCGGGGGGCTTTCCTACGAGCAGTACTTC. Protein sequence: CASSQVSGGLSYEQYF.

This clonotype was seen more than once but under ten times. The V call is TRBV6-6, the J call TRBJ2-1; D might be TRBD1 (5 bases). The CDR3 covers 17 residues. CDR1 is MNHNY and CDR2 is SVGAGI in the germline V gene (reference sequence). V was clipped by 1 base and J by 0 bases, with 13 bases between them. Written as DNA, the CDR3 is TGTGCCAGCAGTTACTTCCTCGGAGACAGCTCCTACAATGAGCAGTTCTTC. This sequence encodes CASSYFLGDSSYNEQFF.

This clonotype was seen only a few times. This chain uses TRBV18 with TRBJ2-5; 11 positions agree with TRBD2. Germline V gene lookup returns CDR1 KGHSH and CDR2 LQKENI. Trimming at V came to 6 bases and at J to 2 bases, leaving 11 bases not matched to a gene. The CDR3 loop spans 17 amino acids. The CDR3 coding sequence is TGTGCCAGCTCGCAAGCCCCGGGACTAGCGGATCAAGAGACCCAGTACTTC. Translating gives CASSQAPGLADQETQYF.

DNA for the CDR3: TGTGCCAGCAGCCAAGATATGTACAGGGGGAAGAATCAGCCCCAGCATTTT. This gives the protein CASSQDMYRGKNQPQHF. The J gene is TRBJ1-5, the V gene TRBV4-2; TRBD1 agrees at 8 bases. J gave up 4 bases and V 0 bases, and 8 bases lay outside the gene matches. The CDR3 is 17 residues long. CDR1 is LGHNA, CDR2 YNFKEQ, per germline.

With respect to this clonotype: One end of the junction does not line up with germline, which may come from a read error. The chain recombines TRBV7-7 with TRBJ2-7; 7 nucleotides line up with TRBD2. Germline CDR1 SSHAT, CDR2 FNYEAQ (reference sequence). The CDR3 spans 17 residues. The chain's CDR3 is CASSLGSGAGPTYEQYF. The CDR3 nucleotides read TGTGCTAGCAGCTTAGGTTCTGGAGCGGGACCCACCTACGAGCAGTACTTC.

This clonotype showed up just a few times. This chain joins TRBV18 and TRBJ2-1; a weak D match, TRBD2 (6 bases). The CDR3 spans 14 residues. Germline assignment: CDR1 KGHSH and CDR2 LQKENI. V was pared by 4 bases and J by 5 bases, with 12 bases between. The CDR3 sequence is CASSLGLDNNEQFF. The CDR3 nucleotides are TGTGCCAGCTCACTGGGACTCGACAACAATGAGCAGTTCTTC.

The sample holds a few counts of this clonotype. The CDR3 coding sequence is TGCGCCAGCAGCTTGCATGGACAGGGGGCTAACTATGGCTACACCTTC. It encodes CASSLHGQGANYGYTF. The chain combines TRBV5-1 with TRBJ1-2; 10 nucleotides match TRBD1. The germline CDR1 and CDR2 sequences are SGHRS and YFSETQ. The CDR3 runs 16 residues. V was pared by 1 base and J by 0 bases, with 3 bases of the junction left unmatched. The variable domain in full, completed from reference TRBV5-1 and TRBJ1-2, reads KAGVTQTPRYLIKTRGQQVTLSCSPISGHRSVSWYQQTPGQGLQFLFEYFSETQRNKGNFPGRFSGRQFSNSRSEMNVSTLELGDSALYLCASSLHGQGANYGYTFGSGTRLTVV.

This chain connects TRBV6-2 or TRBV6-3 to TRBJ2-1, with 8 bases lining up with TRBD2. The J segment lost 7 bases and the V segment lost 7 bases, leaving 9 bases of the junction unmatched. Germline CDR1 is MNHEY and CDR2 is SVGEGT. The CDR3 has 14 residues. CDR3: CASITGGPWNEQFF. The DNA of the CDR3 is TGTGCCAGCATAACGGGAGGGCCTTGGAATGAGCAGTTCTTC.

This clonotype was observed a handful of times. The rearrangement links TRBV20-1 to TRBJ1-5; D might be TRBD1 (6 bases). Germline V gene data show CDR1 as DFQATT and CDR2 as SNEGSKA (reference sequence). The CDR3 extends over 11 amino acids. Trimming left V 7 bases short and J 7 bases short, with 11 bases between. CDR3 DNA sequence: TGCAGTGGGGGGGCGAGACAGCCCCAGCATTTT. Its translation is CSGGARQPQHF.